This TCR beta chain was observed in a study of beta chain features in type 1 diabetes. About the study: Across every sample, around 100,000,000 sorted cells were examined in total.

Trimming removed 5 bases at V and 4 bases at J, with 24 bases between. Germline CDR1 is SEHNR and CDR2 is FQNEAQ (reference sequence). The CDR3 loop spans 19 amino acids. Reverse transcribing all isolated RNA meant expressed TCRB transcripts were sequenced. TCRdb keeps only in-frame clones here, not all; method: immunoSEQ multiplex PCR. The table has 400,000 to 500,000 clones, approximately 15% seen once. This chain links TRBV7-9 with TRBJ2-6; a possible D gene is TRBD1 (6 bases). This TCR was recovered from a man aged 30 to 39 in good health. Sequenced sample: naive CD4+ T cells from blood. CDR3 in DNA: TGTGCCAGCAGCGACAACCGGGACACGGACCTCTTAGGGGCCAACGTCCTGACTTTC. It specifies CASSDNRDTDLLGANVLTF.